This TCR beta chain came from a study of cytomegalovirus exposure and HLA in healthy donors. Study-wide background: Genotyping showed 81% of 350 to 400 donors falling in the Caucasian-associated ancestry cluster. Study-level findings and limits: Later work found most CMV-associated TCR beta chains apparently HLA-restricted.

Researchers ran the PCR with 60 Vbeta and 13 Jbeta primers. Sequencing was performed with immunoSEQ multiplex PCR; in TCRdb, only in-frame clones are kept and a portion is missing. The profile covers 150,000 to 200,000 clones, with approximately 84% appearing a single time and roughly 5% taken by the ten largest. This clone has a single count. Its antigen is as yet unknown. The CDR3 sequence is 12 residues long. Germline V gene lookup returns CDR1 MNHEY and CDR2 SMNVEV (reference sequence). Sequencing was carried out using PBMCs. The source is a man between 18 and 29 years old in good health and CMV-seronegative. The rearrangement links TRBV27 to TRBJ2-3; 9 positions match TRBD2. CDR3 sequence (DNA): TGTACCGCGGGAGGGGGGACGGATACGCAGTATTTT. Its translation: CTAGGGTDTQYF.